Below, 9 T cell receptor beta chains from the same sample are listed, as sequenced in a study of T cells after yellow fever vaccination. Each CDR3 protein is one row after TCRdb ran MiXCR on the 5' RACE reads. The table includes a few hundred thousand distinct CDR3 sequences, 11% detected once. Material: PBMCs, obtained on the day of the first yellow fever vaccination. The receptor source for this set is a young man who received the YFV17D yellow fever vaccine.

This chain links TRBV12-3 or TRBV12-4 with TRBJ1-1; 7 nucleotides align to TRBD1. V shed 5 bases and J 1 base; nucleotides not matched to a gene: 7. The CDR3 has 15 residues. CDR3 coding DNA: TGTGCCAGCAGTCCGTCGACAGGGAAGAACACTGAAGCTTTCTTT. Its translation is CASSPSTGKNTEAFF.

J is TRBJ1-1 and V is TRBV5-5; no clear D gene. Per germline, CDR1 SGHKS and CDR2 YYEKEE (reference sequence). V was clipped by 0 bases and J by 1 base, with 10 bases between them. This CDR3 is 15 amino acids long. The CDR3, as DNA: TGTGCCAGCAGCTTGGCCGATCCCCCGAACACTGAAGCTTTCTTT. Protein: CASSLADPPNTEAFF.

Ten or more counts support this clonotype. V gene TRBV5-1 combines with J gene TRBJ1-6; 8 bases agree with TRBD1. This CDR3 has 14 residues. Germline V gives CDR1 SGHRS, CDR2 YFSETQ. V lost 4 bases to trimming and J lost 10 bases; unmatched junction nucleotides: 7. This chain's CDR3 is CASSTGQGGSPLHF. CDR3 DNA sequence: TGCGCCAGCAGCACCGGACAGGGCGGATCACCCCTCCACTTT. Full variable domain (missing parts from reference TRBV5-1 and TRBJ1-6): KAGVTQTPRYLIKTRGQQVTLSCSPISGHRSVSWYQQTPGQGLQFLFEYFSETQRNKGNFPGRFSGRQFSNSRSEMNVSTLELGDSALYLCASSTGQGGSPLHFGNGTRLTVT.

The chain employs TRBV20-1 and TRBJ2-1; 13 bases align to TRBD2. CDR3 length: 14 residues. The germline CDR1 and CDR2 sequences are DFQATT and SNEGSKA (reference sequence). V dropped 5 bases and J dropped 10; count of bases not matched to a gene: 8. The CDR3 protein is CSAGTSGDLLEQFF. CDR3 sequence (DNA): TGCAGTGCTGGGACTAGCGGGGACCTCTTAGAGCAGTTCTTC.

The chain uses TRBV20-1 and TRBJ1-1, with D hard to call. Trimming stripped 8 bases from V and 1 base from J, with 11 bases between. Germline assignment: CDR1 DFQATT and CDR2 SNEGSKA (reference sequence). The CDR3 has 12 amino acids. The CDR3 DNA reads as TGCAGTACCATGGAACCGAACACTGAAGCTTTCTTT. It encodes CSTMEPNTEAFF.

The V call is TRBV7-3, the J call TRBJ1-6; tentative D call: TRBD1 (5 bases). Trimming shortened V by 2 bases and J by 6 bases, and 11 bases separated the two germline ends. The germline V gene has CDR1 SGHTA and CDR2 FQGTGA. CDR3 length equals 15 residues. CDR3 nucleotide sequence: TGTGCCAGCAGCTTAGTGGGACCGGGTAATTCACCCCTCCACTTT. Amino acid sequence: CASSLVGPGNSPLHF.

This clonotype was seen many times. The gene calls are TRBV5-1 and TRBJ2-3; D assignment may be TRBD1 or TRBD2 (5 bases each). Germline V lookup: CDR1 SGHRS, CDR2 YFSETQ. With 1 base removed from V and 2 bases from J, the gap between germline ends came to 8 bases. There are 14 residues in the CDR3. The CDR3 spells CASSLFGATDTQYF. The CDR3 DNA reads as TGCGCCAGCAGCTTGTTCGGGGCCACAGATACGCAGTATTTT.

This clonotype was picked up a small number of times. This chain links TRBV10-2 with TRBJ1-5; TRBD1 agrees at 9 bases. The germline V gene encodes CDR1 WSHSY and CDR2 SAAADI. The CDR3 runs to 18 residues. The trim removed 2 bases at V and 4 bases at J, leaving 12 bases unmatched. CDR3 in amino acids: CASSERTGVPGGNQPQHF. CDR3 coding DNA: TGCGCCAGCAGTGAGCGGACAGGGGTCCCGGGGGGTAATCAGCCCCAGCATTTT.

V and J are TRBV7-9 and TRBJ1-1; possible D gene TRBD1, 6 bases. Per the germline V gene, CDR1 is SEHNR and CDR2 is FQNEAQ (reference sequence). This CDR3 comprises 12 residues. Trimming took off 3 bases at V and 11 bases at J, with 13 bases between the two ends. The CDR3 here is CASSFTGLGAFF. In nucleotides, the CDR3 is TGTGCCAGCAGCTTTACAGGGCTGGGGGCTTTCTTT.